These T cell receptor beta chains were read from a single sample in a study of blood T cell repertoires in COVID-19. Data came from immunoSEQ multiplex PCR; TCRdb stores just in-frame clones and leaves some out. The sample has approximately 110,000 clones, about three quarters seen once. The sample consisted of peripheral blood. The receptors shown here come from an older man with acute or convalescent COVID-19. Each CDR3 is given with its conserved first and last residue. Each record gives: clone size, J gene, D gene, V gene, CDR3 protein, CDR3 DNA. The D gene is left open where the match is weak. Clone size is stated in some rows and not others, as once, few, many or a class when expanded.

abundance: .
j_gene: TRBJ2-1
d_gene: .
v_gene: TRBV5-6
CDR3aa: CASSLYGSYNEQFF
CDR3nt: TGTGCCAGCAGCTTATACGGTAGCTACAATGAGCAGTTCTTC

abundance: few
j_gene: TRBJ2-1
d_gene: TRBD1
v_gene: TRBV6-5
CDR3aa: CASSLGQPYNEQFF
CDR3nt: TGTGCCAGCAGCCTGGGACAGCCCTACAATGAGCAGTTCTTC

abundance: .
j_gene: TRBJ2-7
d_gene: TRBD1
v_gene: TRBV18
CDR3aa: CASSPKAGGESYEQYF
CDR3nt: TGTGCCAGCTCACCAAAGGCAGGGGGAGAGTCCTACGAGCAGTACTTC

abundance: .
j_gene: TRBJ2-4
d_gene: .
v_gene: TRBV5-4
CDR3aa: CASSSAGFGSGNIQYF
CDR3nt: TGTGCCAGCAGCTCCGCTGGGTTCGGGAGTGGAAACATTCAGTACTTC

abundance: .
j_gene: TRBJ2-7
d_gene: TRBD1
v_gene: TRBV5-1
CDR3aa: CASSPGGQGYEQYF
CDR3nt: TGCGCCAGCAGCCCAGGGGGACAGGGCTACGAGCAGTACTTC

abundance: .
j_gene: TRBJ2-2
d_gene: .
v_gene: TRBV9
CDR3aa: CASSATHSNTGELFF
CDR3nt: TGTGCCAGCAGCGCGACACATTCGAACACCGGGGAGCTGTTTTTT

abundance: few
j_gene: TRBJ1-2
d_gene: TRBD1
v_gene: TRBV7-2
CDR3aa: CASSPQDRVDGYTF
CDR3nt: TGTGCCAGCAGCCCCCAGGACAGGGTCGATGGCTACACCTTC

abundance: .
j_gene: TRBJ2-7
d_gene: .
v_gene: TRBV9
CDR3aa: CASMPPYYEQYF
CDR3nt: TGTGCCAGCATGCCTCCCTACTACGAGCAGTACTTC

abundance: .
j_gene: TRBJ2-5
d_gene: .
v_gene: TRBV6-6
CDR3aa: CASSYAGQGGETQYF
CDR3nt: TGTGCCAGCAGTTACGCCGGCCAGGGAGGAGAGACCCAGTACTTC

abundance: .
j_gene: TRBJ1-4
d_gene: TRBD1
v_gene: TRBV10-2
CDR3aa: CASSENPGTGVEKLFF
CDR3nt: TGCGCCAGCAGCGAAAACCCCGGGACAGGGGTTGAAAAACTGTTTTTT

abundance: .
j_gene: TRBJ1-2
d_gene: .
v_gene: TRBV28
CDR3aa: CASSPGFGYTF
CDR3nt: TGTGCCAGCAGCCCAGGGTTTGGCTACACCTTC

abundance: .
j_gene: TRBJ2-7
d_gene: TRBD1
v_gene: TRBV6-5
CDR3aa: CASSYDDRGGYEQYF
CDR3nt: TGTGCCAGCAGTTACGACGACAGGGGAGGCTACGAGCAGTACTTC

abundance: .
j_gene: TRBJ2-7
d_gene: TRBD2
v_gene: TRBV7-2
CDR3aa: CASSPQSGGEQYF
CDR3nt: TGTGCCAGCAGCCCCCAGAGCGGGGGCGAGCAGTACTTC

abundance: .
j_gene: TRBJ2-5
d_gene: .
v_gene: TRBV5-1
CDR3aa: CASSPDSQETQYF
CDR3nt: TGCGCCAGCAGCCCGGACAGTCAAGAGACCCAGTACTTC

abundance: once
j_gene: TRBJ2-5
d_gene: .
v_gene: TRBV4-3
CDR3aa: CASSQEAGMGTQYF
CDR3nt: TGCGCCAGCAGCCAAGAGGCGGGGATGGGAACCCAGTACTTC

abundance: many
j_gene: TRBJ2-2
d_gene: TRBD1
v_gene: TRBV27
CDR3aa: CASSLSGTGDTGELFF
CDR3nt: TGTGCCAGCAGTTTATCGGGGACAGGGGATACCGGGGAGCTGTTTTTT

abundance: .
j_gene: TRBJ1-5
d_gene: TRBD1
v_gene: TRBV10-3
CDR3aa: CAISTDRDQPQHF
CDR3nt: TGTGCCATCAGTACCGACAGGGACCAGCCCCAGCATTTT

abundance: .
j_gene: TRBJ2-1
d_gene: .
v_gene: TRBV24-1
CDR3aa: CATSDSGLEQFF
CDR3nt: TGTGCCACCAGTGACTCAGGGCTTGAGCAGTTCTTC

abundance: many
j_gene: TRBJ2-2
d_gene: .
v_gene: TRBV5-4
CDR3aa: CASRPGSAIGELFF
CDR3nt: TGTGCCAGCCGTCCAGGGTCGGCCATCGGGGAGCTGTTTTTT

abundance: .
j_gene: TRBJ2-1
d_gene: .
v_gene: TRBV5-4
CDR3aa: CASSGGGSPTYNEQFF
CDR3nt: TGTGCCAGCAGTGGAGGAGGGTCTCCGACCTACAATGAGCAGTTCTTC

abundance: few
j_gene: TRBJ2-3
d_gene: TRBD2
v_gene: TRBV28
CDR3aa: CASSFSGSDTQYF
CDR3nt: TGTGCCAGCAGTTTTAGCGGGAGTGATACGCAGTATTTT

abundance: once
j_gene: TRBJ2-2
d_gene: .
v_gene: TRBV28
CDR3aa: CASSLGGSDTGELFF
CDR3nt: TGTGCCAGCAGCCTAGGGGGTTCGGACACCGGGGAGCTGTTTTTT

abundance: .
j_gene: TRBJ2-2
d_gene: TRBD2
v_gene: TRBV7-2
CDR3aa: CASSPSGGTGELFF
CDR3nt: TGTGCCAGCAGCCCCTCGGGGGGGACCGGGGAGCTGTTTTTT

abundance: .
j_gene: TRBJ2-1
d_gene: TRBD2
v_gene: TRBV24-1
CDR3aa: CATSDQGLAGAYEQFF
CDR3nt: TGTGCCACCAGTGATCAGGGACTAGCGGGAGCATATGAGCAGTTCTTC

abundance: .
j_gene: TRBJ2-7
d_gene: .
v_gene: TRBV5-6
CDR3aa: CASSLGQGSYEQYF
CDR3nt: TGTGCCAGCAGCTTGGGTCAGGGGAGCTACGAGCAGTACTTC

abundance: once
j_gene: TRBJ1-2
d_gene: TRBD1
v_gene: TRBV11-2
CDR3aa: CASSLGGQGVYGYTF
CDR3nt: TGTGCCAGCAGCTTAGGGGGACAGGGGGTCTATGGCTACACCTTC

abundance: .
j_gene: TRBJ2-5
d_gene: TRBD2
v_gene: TRBV24-1
CDR3aa: CATSDPNLAGRQETQYF
CDR3nt: TGTGCCACCAGTGATCCTAATCTAGCGGGACGGCAAGAGACCCAGTACTTC

abundance: .
j_gene: TRBJ1-1
d_gene: TRBD1
v_gene: TRBV24-1
CDR3aa: CATSASDRAVSEAFF
CDR3nt: TGTGCCACCAGTGCCTCGGACAGGGCGGTCTCTGAAGCTTTCTTT

abundance: .
j_gene: TRBJ1-5
d_gene: TRBD1
v_gene: TRBV6-6
CDR3aa: CASSSGGGFNQPQHF
CDR3nt: TGTGCCAGCAGTTCAGGGGGCGGTTTCAATCAGCCCCAGCATTTT

abundance: once
j_gene: TRBJ2-1
d_gene: TRBD2
v_gene: TRBV27
CDR3aa: CASSLGFLAGALGPKYNEQFF
CDR3nt: TGTGCCAGCAGCCTAGGGTTCCTAGCGGGAGCCCTAGGCCCTAAATACAATGAGCAGTTCTTC

abundance: few
j_gene: TRBJ1-1
d_gene: TRBD1
v_gene: TRBV9
CDR3aa: CASGATGEYTEAFF
CDR3nt: TGTGCCAGCGGGGCTACAGGGGAGTACACTGAAGCTTTCTTT

abundance: .
j_gene: TRBJ2-1
d_gene: TRBD1
v_gene: TRBV15
CDR3aa: CATSRGTDPPYNEQFF
CDR3nt: TGTGCCACCAGCAGGGGGACAGACCCACCTTACAATGAGCAGTTCTTC

abundance: .
j_gene: TRBJ1-4
d_gene: .
v_gene: TRBV25-1
CDR3aa: CASSEYIDSNEKLFF
CDR3nt: TGTGCCAGCAGTGAATATATCGACTCTAATGAAAAACTGTTTTTT

abundance: .
j_gene: TRBJ1-1
d_gene: .
v_gene: TRBV7-2
CDR3aa: CASSSGRFTWNTEAFF
CDR3nt: TGTGCCAGCAGCTCCGGGAGATTTACCTGGAACACTGAAGCTTTCTTT

abundance: .
j_gene: TRBJ2-7
d_gene: .
v_gene: TRBV7-8
CDR3aa: CASSPPGGQEQYF
CDR3nt: TGTGCCAGCAGCCCCCCCGGAGGGCAAGAGCAGTACTTC

abundance: few
j_gene: TRBJ2-1
d_gene: TRBD2
v_gene: TRBV6-2/TRBV6-3
CDR3aa: CASSYGLAGAQFF
CDR3nt: TGTGCCAGCAGTTACGGCCTAGCGGGGGCTCAGTTCTTC